The 6 T cell receptor beta chains reported below all come from one sample, sequenced in a study of Ad26.COV2.S vaccination and SARS-CoV-2 variants. The method was immunoSEQ multiplex PCR; TCRdb's version includes in-frame clones alone and lacks a portion of them. The table lists some 520,000 clones, 87% of them singletons, with 13% in the top ten. Treatment described: around 19 received Ad26.COV2.S at low or high dose, single or two shots; about 5 received placebo; per-sample allocation not given. Each sample was drawn 63 days after the first injection (of vaccine or placebo). Sequenced here: peripheral blood, sampled in a trial of Ad26.COV2.S vaccine versus placebo. These receptors originate from a person between 18 and 59 years old who received the Ad26.COV2.S COVID-19 vaccine or a placebo.

V gene TRBV2 combines with J gene TRBJ1-5; TRBD1 agrees at 7 bases. CDR1 is SNHLY and CDR2 is FYNNEI in the germline V gene. This CDR3 is 13 amino acids long. Unmatched junction bases numbered 2, after V lost 8 bases and J lost 1 base. CDR3 protein: CASRDRSNQPQHF. In DNA, the CDR3 is TGTGCCAGCCGGGACAGAAGCAATCAGCCCCAGCATTTT.

As to this clone: The junction shows a germline mismatch at one end, possibly a read error. This sample includes further DNA sequences coding for the same CDR3. The chain links TRBV7-3 to TRBJ1-1; D remains unclear. Germline assignment: CDR1 SGHTA and CDR2 FQGTGA. There are 13 residues in the CDR3. CDR3 residues: CASSLTGNTEAFF. The DNA of the CDR3 is TGTGCCAGCAGCCTAACGGGCAACACTGAAGCTTTCTTT.

The rearrangement links TRBV15 to TRBJ1-1, with D tentatively TRBD1 (6 bases). CDR1 and CDR2 from the germline V gene are LNHNV and YYDKDF (reference sequence). CDR3 size: 12 residues. V lost 4 bases and J 11 bases, leaving 14 bases between the germline ends. CDR3 nucleotide sequence: TGTGCCACCAGCAAACAGGGTTTGCGGGCTTTCTTT. Amino acids: CATSKQGLRAFF.

The chain links TRBV30 to TRBJ1-2; TRBD1 agrees at 8 bases. The trim removed 2 bases at V and 5 bases at J, leaving 7 bases unmatched. The CDR3 totals 14 residues. Germline loops: CDR1 GTSNPN, CDR2 SVGIG (reference sequence). In DNA, the CDR3 is TGTGCCTGGAGTTCAGGGGGCAGGCGGTATGGCTACACCTTC. It yields the protein CAWSSGGRRYGYTF.

The V gene is TRBV19, the J gene TRBJ2-3; the D is unclear. CDR3 size: 14 residues. The germline V and J ends were trimmed by 2 bases and 2 bases, with 8 bases remaining between them. The germline CDR1 and CDR2 sequences are LNHDA and SQIVND (reference sequence). The CDR3: CASSILATTDTQYF. CDR3 in DNA: TGTGCCAGTAGTATATTGGCTACCACAGATACGCAGTATTTT.

The gene calls are TRBV21-1 and TRBJ2-7; the table's TRBD1 call for D was not verified on the DNA. TRBV21-1 is listed as a pseudogene. The CDR3 has 15 amino acids. CDR3 bases: TGTGCCAGCAGCTACCCCCGTCGACAGGGAGACGAGCAGTACTTC. This encodes CASSYPRRQGDEQYF.